The present TCR beta chain was sequenced within a study of neoadjuvant nivolumab and ipilimumab in lung cancer. Study findings and constraints: Only two of four nivolumab-treated tumors gained richness and clonality by surgery. Resected tumors had greater TCR richness and clonality than uninvolved lung. Higher pretherapy blood TCR richness went with higher resected-tumor richness. A small number of samples were TCR sequenced.

Comment on this clone: Its antigen is unknown.

Germline V gene sequence: CDR1 SNHLY, CDR2 FYNNEI. Between the trimmed V and J ends, which lost 2 bases and 4 bases, there was a span of 5 bases. The CDR3 is 12 residues long. TCRdb keeps only in-frame clones here, not all; method: immunoSEQ multiplex PCR. Among about 7,000 clones listed, over 80% were seen once. The chain is built from TRBV2 and TRBJ1-2; D is possibly TRBD1 (5 bases). Sequencing used tumor tissue, obtained after neoadjuvant nivolumab, alone or with ipilimumab, at or shortly before surgery. The receptor was isolated from an adult with non-small cell lung cancer. In DNA form, the CDR3 reads TGTGCCAGCAGTGAACAGGGCTATGGCTACACCTTC. Residues: CASSEQGYGYTF.